Listed here are 6 T cell receptor beta chains from one sample, sequenced in a study of shared clonotypes between healthy human individuals (dated by TCRdb to 2019 to 2021). Receptor amplification or capture employed the immunoSEQ multiplex PCR assay. Imported from immuneACCESS, the table was reduced by TCRdb to in-frame sequences with V and J called. These copies leave out some clones; in studies compared against another copy, an unresolved V gene accounts for under half, and the cause of the remainder is not known. The sample table holds approximately 940,000 clones, of which 76% were seen once. Approximately 1.5% of the sample goes to the ten largest clones. Input material: memory CD4+ T cells sorted from blood. In light of the paper, this sample's cell subset or site label describes: CD45RA-negative fraction. The receptors were sampled from a man between 18 and 35 years old in good health.

V and J are TRBV21-1 and TRBJ2-1; the DNA was not used to check the table's D call, TRBD2. TRBV21-1 constitutes a pseudogene. CDR3 length: 13 residues. CDR3 bases: TGTGCCAGGGAGATCGGCTCCTACAATGAGCAGTTCTTC. The encoded protein is CAREIGSYNEQFF.

This clone was seen just once. The chain recombines TRBV6-6 with TRBJ2-7, with D perhaps TRBD1 (5 bases). Germline values: CDR1 MNHNY, CDR2 SVGAGI (reference sequence). The V gene lost 0 bases and the J gene lost 3 bases, with 9 bases spanning the gap. CDR3 size: 14 residues. CDR3 nucleotide sequence: TGTGCCAGCAGTTACTCTCGACAGCACTACGAGCAGTACTTC. This encodes CASSYSRQHYEQYF.

The chain couples TRBV7-9 to TRBJ1-4; D might be TRBD1 (6 bases). CDR1 and CDR2 (germline): SEHNR, FQNEAQ (reference sequence). V gave up 5 bases and J gave up 14 bases, with 21 bases separating them. This CDR3 has 14 residues. The CDR3 nucleotides read TGTGCCAGCAGCCCCGGGGGGCGGGCCCCCAGGCTGTTTTTT. Protein product: CASSPGGRAPRLFF.

The V gene is TRBV7-2, the J gene TRBJ2-7; D gene unclear. The CDR3 is 16 amino acids. CDR1 and CDR2 from the germline V gene are SGHTA and FQGNSA. V lost 1 base and J 2 bases, leaving 15 bases between the germline ends. The CDR3: CASSLDGSRNAYEQYF. The CDR3, as DNA: TGTGCCAGCAGCTTAGACGGTTCGCGGAATGCCTACGAGCAGTACTTC. The whole variable domain, remainder taken from reference TRBV7-2 and TRBJ2-7, is GAGVSQSPSNKVTEKGKDVELRCDPISGHTALYWYRQSLGQGLEFLIYFQGNSAPDKSGLPSDRFSAERTGGSVSTLTIQRTQQEDSAVYLCASSLDGSRNAYEQYFGPGTRLTVT.

This clone came up a few times. The genes are TRBV15 and TRBJ1-1; no clear D. The CDR3 is 12 amino acids. Between the trimmed V and J ends, which lost 6 bases and 3 bases, there was a span of 8 bases. Per germline, CDR1 LNHNV and CDR2 YYDKDF (reference sequence). This chain's CDR3 is CATSTRHTEAFF. CDR3 sequence (DNA): TGTGCCACCAGTACTCGACACACTGAAGCTTTCTTT.

This sequence joins TRBV6-6 and TRBJ1-5; 7 bases fit TRBD1. Germline lookup yields CDR1 MNHNY and CDR2 SVGAGI (reference sequence). The junction had 1 base not matched to a gene; V was cut back by 0 bases and J by 2 bases. The CDR3 has 15 residues. The CDR3 nucleotides are TGTGCCAGCAGTTACTCAACAGGGGGCAATCAGCCCCAGCATTTT. Translating gives CASSYSTGGNQPQHF.